The clone carrying this TCR beta chain was seen a single time. Its antigen is not identified. Produced via immunoSEQ multiplex PCR; TCRdb's table is partial and in-frame only. The sample lists fewer than 85,000 clones, around 90% occurring once. With 0 bases removed from V and 3 bases from J, the gap between germline ends came to 13 bases. The CDR3 extends over 15 amino acids. Germline V lookup: CDR1 SGDLS, CDR2 YYNGEE. This sample was included in a study of siplizumab effects on memory and regulatory T cells. The study, taken as a whole, reports: Naive T cells seemed more diverse than memory cells and seemed major alloresponse contributors.

V is TRBV9 and J is TRBJ2-7, with D possibly being TRBD1 (7 bases). The sample comprised Tregs sorted from blood. This TCR was sampled from a human donor in good health. The CDR3 sequence: CASSVGGTALYEQYF. The CDR3 bases are TGTGCCAGCAGCGTAGGCGGGACAGCACTCTACGAGCAGTACTTC. Based on the CDR3 plus reference TRBV9 and TRBJ2-7, the full variable domain is DSGVTQTPKHLITATGQRVTLRCSPRSGDLSVYWYQQSLDQGLQFLIQYYNGEERAKGNILERFSAQQFPDLHSELNLSSLELGDSALYFCASSVGGTALYEQYFGPGTRLTVT.